The rows below give T cell receptor beta chains drawn from one sample of a study of blood T cell repertoires in COVID-19. Assay used: immunoSEQ multiplex PCR; TCRdb lists only in-frame clones, some missing. The sample holds about 210,000 clones; almost 90% are singletons and the top ten take around 1.5%. The sample comprised peripheral blood. These receptor sequences come from a man younger than 35 with active or convalescent COVID-19. Each CDR3 is given without its conserved first and last residue.

V: TRBV6-6
J: TRBJ1-5
CDR3: ASSPRTVPTFSQPQH

V: TRBV10-3
J: TRBJ2-2
CDR3: AISEGLASNTGELF

V: TRBV29-1
J: TRBJ1-5
CDR3: SVGVAGAGQPQH

V: TRBV27
J: TRBJ2-5
CDR3: ATRSSRTLQETQY

V: TRBV7-6
J: TRBJ2-1
CDR3: ASSSPAGRASDEQF

V: TRBV5-5
J: TRBJ2-7
CDR3: ASSLVEYEQY

V: TRBV1
J: TRBJ1-5
CDR3: TSSQDFPPVRPAPNQPQH

V: TRBV4-3
J: TRBJ1-2
CDR3: ASRLTGEANYGYT

V: TRBV10-2
J: TRBJ2-1
CDR3: ASNRANEQF

V: TRBV3-1/TRBV3-2
J: TRBJ2-2
CDR3: ASSQVLNTGELF

V: TRBV11-3
J: TRBJ1-2
CDR3: ASSLDRGYT

V: TRBV6-1
J: TRBJ1-6
CDR3: ASSEPVGDSPLH

V: TRBV6-5
J: TRBJ1-1
CDR3: ASSRTPGMNTEAF

V: TRBV29-1
J: TRBJ2-7
CDR3: SVTGSSYEQY

V: TRBV7-2
J: TRBJ2-7
CDR3: ASSLATASYEQY

V: TRBV4-3
J: TRBJ1-1
CDR3: ASSQDNTQNTEAF

V: TRBV28
J: TRBJ2-1
CDR3: ASSPGQGISYNEQF

V: TRBV7-2
J: TRBJ2-3
CDR3: ASSLGTKDTQY

V: TRBV19
J: TRBJ1-5
CDR3: ASSTRGQPQH

V: TRBV9
J: TRBJ2-1
CDR3: ASSVGLDDYEQF

V: TRBV15
J: TRBJ2-7
CDR3: ATSRGLGGSYEQY

V: TRBV27
J: TRBJ2-7
CDR3: ASSPEGVPYEQY

V: TRBV18
J: TRBJ2-7
CDR3: ASSPAQGTYEQY